Listed here are 24 T cell receptor beta chains from one sample, sequenced in a study of T cells in Graves' hyperthyroidism and ophthalmopathy (dated by TCRdb to the late 2010s). Library prep was done by multiplex PCR. TCRdb names Illumina HiSeq 2000 as the instrument used. The TCR beta CDR3 regions were amplified from RNA transcripts. The TCR CDR3 was subjected to a first round of RT-PCR using the HTBI primer set and the Qiagen OneStep RT-PCR kit. TCRdb reworked the public reads: Q25 trimming with fastp, MiXCR clone assembly, productive beta chains retained. Merged by CDR3 protein, the rows form single entries marked with the most common genes and DNA. This sample holds 600,000 to 650,000 distinct CDR3 sequences; roughly 15% were observed only once. The ten largest make up 3.5% to 4% of the sample. The specimen sequenced was blood. The receptors were gathered from a woman in her 30s with Graves' hyperthyroidism.

The chain carries TRBV7-9 and TRBJ2-6, with 9 nucleotides matching TRBD1. With V trimmed by 6 bases and J by 2 bases, 11 bases remained unmatched. Germline CDR1 and CDR2: SEHNR and FQNEAQ (reference sequence). CDR3 length: 18 amino acids. CDR3: CASRLPGQGGPGANVLTF. The CDR3 DNA reads TGTGCCAGCAGGCTACCGGGACAGGGTGGGCCTGGGGCCAACGTCCTGACTTTC.

The sample holds a few counts of this clonotype. This chain connects TRBV4-1 to TRBJ2-2, with a possible D match to TRBD2 (6 bases). CDR1 and CDR2 (germline): MGHRA, YSYEKL. V lost 3 bases and J 2 bases, leaving 7 bases between the germline ends. The CDR3 totals 14 residues. CDR3 nucleotides: TGCGCCAGCAGCCAGCGGGATAACACCGGGGAGCTGTTTTTT. Protein sequence: CASSQRDNTGELFF.

This clonotype was seen ten or more times. The chain's CDR3 is CASSKREAGEQYF. CDR3 bases: TGTGCCAGCAGCAAGCGGGAGGCCGGGGAGCAGTACTTC. The rearrangement uses TRBV12-3 or TRBV12-4 and TRBJ2-7; the match to TRBD2 covers 9 bases. The V segment lost 6 bases and the J segment 7 bases; nucleotides outside the gene matches: 7. The CDR3 spans 13 residues.

The genes are TRBV4-1 and TRBJ2-7; no definite D call. There are 15 residues in the CDR3. CDR1 is MGHRA, CDR2 YSYEKL, per germline. Deletions cut 3 bases from V and 2 bases from J, with 14 bases between. The CDR3 is CASSHQIGNTYEQYF. CDR3 nucleotides: TGCGCCAGCAGCCACCAAATCGGAAATACCTACGAGCAGTACTTC.

This clonotype was seen at least ten times. The chain carries TRBV30 and TRBJ1-1; maybe TRBD1 (5 bases). The germline V gene has CDR1 GTSNPN and CDR2 SVGIG (reference sequence). V was pared by 3 bases and J by 0 bases, with 11 bases between. The CDR3 totals 14 residues. In DNA form, the CDR3 reads TGTGCCTGGAGCCGGGGACCCATGAACACTGAAGCTTTCTTT. Its translation is CAWSRGPMNTEAFF.

This clonotype has a handful of counts. The chain couples TRBV6-2 or TRBV6-3 to TRBJ2-3; 13 nucleotides line up with TRBD2. The CDR3 is 17 amino acids. The junction had 3 bases not matched to a gene; V was cut back by 2 bases and J by 1 base. Germline-derived CDR1 and CDR2 are MNHEY and SVGEGT. The CDR3 reads CASSYRGLAGRTDTQYF. CDR3 bases: TGTGCCAGCAGTTACAGGGGACTAGCGGGACGCACAGATACGCAGTATTTT.

This clonotype has at least ten counts. The V gene is TRBV20-1, the J gene TRBJ2-7; tentatively, D is TRBD2 (6 bases). The V end lost 7 bases, the J end lost 1 base, and 20 bases lay between the germline ends. This CDR3 region has 15 residues. CDR1 DFQATT and CDR2 SNEGSKA come from the germline V gene (reference sequence). Written as DNA, the CDR3 is TGCAGTGTGCTCTTCGTAGCGGCTCCATCCTACGAGCAGTACTTC. Its translation: CSVLFVAAPSYEQYF.

This clonotype appeared many times. The chain carries TRBV30 and TRBJ2-5, with TRBD2 identical over 12 bases. In germline, CDR1 is GTSNPN, CDR2 SVGIG (reference sequence). The V and J ends lost 5 bases and 2 bases, in that order; junction bases with no gene match: 6. The length of the CDR3 is 15 residues. The CDR3 DNA reads TGTGCCTGGGCCTTCGGACTAGCGGGACAAGAGACCCAGTACTTC. As protein: CAWAFGLAGQETQYF.

The gene calls are TRBV20-1 and TRBJ2-7; 10 bases are a match to TRBD1. From germline, CDR1 is DFQATT and CDR2 SNEGSKA (reference sequence). The CDR3 runs to 15 residues. Trimming took 0 bases from V and 4 from J; bases not matched to a gene: 6. CDR3 amino acids: CSARDRGTGVYEQYF. In DNA form, the CDR3 reads TGCAGTGCTAGAGATCGGGGGACAGGGGTGTACGAGCAGTACTTC.

This clonotype was counted at least ten times. The chain joins TRBV11-2 to TRBJ1-5; D remains unclear. This CDR3 has 14 amino acids. V was cut by 4 bases and J by 0 bases, with 7 bases left in between. Looked up from germline, CDR1 is SGHAT and CDR2 is FQNNGV. The CDR3 nucleotides are TGTGCCAGCAGCTGGACTGATAGCAATCAGCCCCAGCATTTT. The encoded protein is CASSWTDSNQPQHF.

This clonotype was counted many times. This chain joins TRBV27 and TRBJ2-7; D may be TRBD2 (7 bases). Trimming took 4 bases from V and 9 from J, leaving 13 bases between them. Germline CDR1 reads MNHEY; CDR2 reads SMNVEV (reference sequence). The CDR3 contains 12 residues. The CDR3 here is CASSSPRGGQYF. In DNA, the CDR3 is TGTGCCAGCAGTTCCCCGAGGGGGGGGCAGTACTTC.

As regards this clonotype: A much larger clone differs from this one at a single base, so this may be a read error. The CDR3 region has the DNA TGTGCCAGCACTCGGCGGGAGCGAGAGACCCAGTACTTC. It is translated as CASTRRERETQYF. This chain uses TRBV6-2 or TRBV6-3 with TRBJ2-5; TRBD2 agrees at 7 bases. Germline V CDR1 and CDR2: MNHEY, SVGEGT. CDR3 length: 13 residues. The ends lost 7 bases at V and 4 bases at J; junction bases unmatched: 6.

The rearrangement links TRBV20-1 to TRBJ2-1; 11 bases agree with TRBD2. CDR3 length equals 14 residues. The J segment lost 7 bases and the V segment lost 6 bases, leaving 8 bases of the junction unmatched. Germline V gene lookup returns CDR1 DFQATT and CDR2 SNEGSKA (reference sequence). As DNA, the CDR3 is TGCAGTGCCCCTACTAGCGGGAGTAGAAATGAGCAGTTCTTC. Its protein product is CSAPTSGSRNEQFF.

In this sample, this clonotype turned up a few times. The J gene is TRBJ2-7, the V gene TRBV3-1; D is perhaps TRBD1 (6 bases). Germline V gene lookup returns CDR1 LGHDT and CDR2 YNNKEL (reference sequence). CDR3 length equals 15 residues. V was trimmed by 3 bases and J by 1 base, leaving 13 bases between them. The chain's CDR3 is CASSQYSDRSYEQYF. The CDR3 nucleotides are TGTGCCAGCAGCCAGTATTCGGACAGATCCTACGAGCAGTACTTC.

This clonotype was observed many times. The gene calls are TRBV28 and TRBJ2-7; D call uncertain. CDR1 is MDHEN, CDR2 SYDVKM, per germline. The length of the CDR3 is 13 residues. The V and J ends lost 5 bases and 4 bases respectively, with 12 bases between them. DNA of the CDR3: TGTGCCAGCAGTCTCCTCCGACTTTACGAGCAGTACTTC. Translating gives CASSLLRLYEQYF.

This clonotype was recorded a few times. V usage is TRBV6-2 or TRBV6-3 and J usage is TRBJ2-5; D may match TRBD1 or TRBD2 (5 bases each). V lost 3 bases and J lost 6, with 8 bases in between. The V gene's germline CDR1 is MNHEY and CDR2 SVGEGT. The length of the CDR3 is 12 residues. Here the CDR3 DNA reads TGTGCCAGCAGTTATGGGACGAAGACCCAGTACTTC. Encoded protein: CASSYGTKTQYF.

This chain links TRBV10-2 with TRBJ1-1; 9 bases are shared with TRBD1. The CDR3 is made up of 13 amino acids. V dropped 9 bases and J dropped 4; count of bases not matched to a gene: 6. Germline V CDR1 and CDR2: WSHSY, SAAADI. The CDR3 protein is CASRDRVGTEAFF. The CDR3 DNA is TGCGCCAGTCGGGACAGGGTCGGCACTGAAGCTTTCTTT.

This clonotype was observed many times. The chain employs TRBV6-2 or TRBV6-3 and TRBJ2-5, with 7 positions matching TRBD2. CDR1 is MNHEY and CDR2 is SVGEGT in the germline V gene. J gave up 4 bases and V 0 bases, and 8 bases lay outside the gene matches. CDR3 length: 16 amino acids. CDR3 in amino acids: CASSYSSREALETQYF. CDR3 bases: TGTGCCAGCAGTTACTCGAGTCGGGAGGCCCTAGAGACCCAGTACTTC.

Regarding this clonotype: A much larger clone differs from this one at a single base, so this may be a read error. This sequence joins TRBV2 and TRBJ2-1; 12 bases agree with TRBD1. CDR1 and CDR2 (germline): SNHLY, FYNNEI. The CDR3 totals 13 residues. The ends lost 6 bases at V and 10 bases at J; junction bases unmatched: 4. This CDR3 is CASRGQGAIEQFF. The CDR3 DNA follows: TGTGCCAGCAGGGGACAGGGGGCCATCGAGCAGTTCTTC.

This clonotype appeared many times. The chain has TRBV27 and TRBJ1-2; the D gene is possibly TRBD1 (5 bases). The CDR3 has 13 amino acids. The V end lost 0 bases, the J end lost 7 bases, and 9 bases lay between the germline ends. The germline CDR1 and CDR2 sequences are MNHEY and SMNVEV (reference sequence). CDR3 amino acids: CASSLSGGAGYTF. CDR3 bases: TGTGCCAGCAGTTTATCTGGCGGGGCTGGCTACACCTTC.

The chain links TRBV19 to TRBJ2-1; D is uncertain. Trimming pared 0 bases from V and 6 bases from J, leaving 12 bases between. Germline values: CDR1 LNHDA, CDR2 SQIVND (reference sequence). The CDR3 length is 15 residues. CDR3 bases: TGTGCCAGTAGTATAGATCGCACTGCCATCAATGAGCAGTTCTTC. It yields the protein CASSIDRTAINEQFF.

This clonotype was counted at least ten times. This chain uses TRBV12-3 or TRBV12-4 with TRBJ2-1; the D gene is possibly TRBD1 (5 bases). Deletions cut 6 bases from V and 7 bases from J, with 13 bases between. CDR3 length equals 13 residues. CDR3 residues: CASRDARENEQFF. CDR3 bases: TGTGCCAGCAGGGACGCCAGGGAAAATGAGCAGTTCTTC.

For this clonotype: A single base separates this from a much larger clone, so it may be a read error. The V call is TRBV11-2, the J call TRBJ2-5; D is undetermined. CDR3 size: 13 residues. Germline V gene lookup returns CDR1 SGHAT and CDR2 FQNNGV. The CDR3: CASSLAPEEAQYF. DNA for the CDR3: TGTGCCAGCAGCTTAGCCCCAGAAGAGGCCCAGTACTTC.

This clonotype was detected a few times. The J gene is TRBJ2-3, the V gene TRBV9; 12 bases map to TRBD2. Germline V gene lookup returns CDR1 SGDLS and CDR2 YYNGEE. This CDR3 comprises 15 residues. Trimming removed 3 bases from V and 4 bases from J; junction bases left unmatched: 3. CDR3 protein: CASSALAGGADTQYF. The CDR3 DNA is TGTGCCAGCAGCGCACTAGCGGGAGGCGCAGATACGCAGTATTTT.